These T cell receptor beta chains were read from a single sample in a study of T cells after yellow fever vaccination. TCRdb redid the calling of the 5' RACE reads with MiXCR, one entry per CDR3 protein. The table records 50,000 to 60,000 distinct CDR3 sequences, 6.6% of them present only once. Specimen: CD8+ T cells not binding an NS4B(214-222) dextramer, sorted from PBMCs, collected roughly 46 days after the first yellow fever vaccination. These receptors were obtained from a man in his late teens or twenties who received the YFV17D yellow fever vaccine. The CDR3 runs from the conserved cysteine through the conserved F or W. The D gene is left open where the match is weak. Clone size appears in some rows only: once, few, many, or a class for an expanded clone.

D	V	size	J	CDR3	DNA
NA	TRBV6-1	many	TRBJ1-5	CASSDRSSNQPQHF	TGTGCCAGCAGCGACAGGTCTAGCAATCAGCCCCAGCATTTT
TRBD2	TRBV5-5	many	TRBJ2-3	CASSFFIGGERSNTQYF	TGTGCCAGCAGCTTTTTTATCGGGGGGGAAAGGTCAAATACGCAGTATTTT
TRBD2	TRBV4-1	many	TRBJ2-1	CASSQVGTSDEQFF	TGCGCCAGCAGCCAAGTGGGGACTAGTGATGAGCAGTTCTTC
NA	TRBV19	many	TRBJ2-2	CASSIRGTGELFF	TGTGCCAGTAGTATACGGGGGACCGGGGAGCTGTTTTTT
NA	TRBV11-2	many	TRBJ2-1	CASTTYKNGNEQFF	TGTGCCAGCACCACTTACAAAAACGGCAATGAGCAGTTCTTC
TRBD1	TRBV9	NA	TRBJ2-7	CASSPRDRLFYEQYF	TGTGCCAGCAGCCCACGGGACAGGCTTTTCTACGAGCAGTACTTC
NA	TRBV19	NA	TRBJ2-5	CASSVGLTDMETQYF	TGTGCCAGTAGTGTCGGACTAACCGATATGGAGACCCAGTACTTC
NA	TRBV7-7	NA	TRBJ2-6	CASGGLANVLTF	TGTGCCAGCGGCGGTCTGGCCAACGTCCTGACTTTC
TRBD1	TRBV25-1	many	TRBJ1-3	CASSERSGGFRNTIYF	TGTGCCAGCAGTGAAAGATCAGGGGGCTTTAGAAACACCATATATTTT
NA	TRBV7-8	many	TRBJ2-2	CASSSGYAGELFF	TGTGCCAGCAGCTCCGGGTATGCCGGGGAGCTGTTTTTT
NA	TRBV6-5	few	TRBJ1-3	CASSYSVQSSGNTIYF	TGTGCCAGCAGTTACTCAGTACAGAGCTCTGGAAACACCATATATTTT
TRBD2	TRBV2	many	TRBJ2-3	CASMGSGGPVDTQYF	TGTGCCAGCATGGGAAGCGGGGGGCCGGTAGATACGCAGTATTTT
TRBD1	TRBV11-2	many	TRBJ1-1	CASSPGSGGTLNTEAFF	TGTGCCAGCAGCCCAGGATCAGGGGGTACTTTGAACACTGAAGCTTTCTTT
NA	TRBV5-1	many	TRBJ1-2	CASSFGRGANYGYTF	TGCGCCAGCAGCTTCGGAAGGGGAGCTAACTATGGCTACACCTTC
NA	TRBV7-2	many	TRBJ1-4	CASSLEGKLFF	TGTGCCAGCAGCTTAGAAGGAAAACTGTTTTTT
NA	TRBV6-4	many	TRBJ1-5	CASSDLVFCNQPQHF	TGTGCCAGCAGTGACTTGGTATTTTGCAATCAGCCCCAGCATTTT
NA	TRBV29-1	many	TRBJ1-2	CSVEDGNGYTF	TGCAGCGTTGAAGATGGGAATGGCTACACCTTC
NA	TRBV9	few	TRBJ1-1	CASSVGGARNTEAFF	TGTGCCAGCAGCGTAGGGGGGGCAAGGAACACTGAAGCTTTCTTT
TRBD2	TRBV11-2	many	TRBJ2-1	CASSSYGGAYHNEQFF	TGTGCCAGCAGCTCATACGGGGGGGCCTATCACAATGAGCAGTTCTTC
NA	TRBV7-9	few	TRBJ1-3	CASSPPPGNTIYF	TGTGCCAGCAGCCCCCCGCCTGGAAACACCATATATTTT
TRBD1	TRBV7-8	many	TRBJ2-3	CASSTGTGRDTQYF	TGTGCCAGCAGCACCGGGACAGGGAGGGATACGCAGTATTTT
TRBD2	TRBV7-9	many	TRBJ2-1	CASRETSAQFF	TGTGCCAGCAGAGAAACTAGCGCGCAGTTCTTC
TRBD1	TRBV4-1	NA	TRBJ1-6	CASSHLTGTGVSPLHF	TGCGCCAGCAGCCATCTAACCGGGACAGGGGTATCACCCCTCCACTTT
TRBD2	TRBV4-1	many	TRBJ2-1	CASSQSGGARNEQFF	TGCGCCAGCAGCCAGAGCGGGGGGGCGCGCAATGAGCAGTTCTTC
NA	TRBV6-2/TRBV6-3	many	TRBJ1-1	CASSYPGRGTTEAFF	TGTGCCAGCAGTTACCCGGGGAGGGGAACCACTGAAGCTTTCTTT
NA	TRBV14	NA	TRBJ2-2	CASNEGGNTGELFF	TGTGCCAGCAATGAAGGGGGGAACACCGGGGAGCTGTTTTTT
TRBD1	TRBV4-3	many	TRBJ2-7	CASSHTGGEQYF	TGCGCCAGCAGCCATACAGGGGGCGAGCAGTACTTC
TRBD2	TRBV27	few	TRBJ2-1	CASSSLGLAGGRNEQFF	TGTGCCAGCAGTTCCCTTGGACTAGCGGGGGGCAGGAATGAGCAGTTCTTC
NA	TRBV5-1	many	TRBJ1-2	CASSLEPGVSYGYTF	TGCGCCAGCAGCTTGGAGCCAGGGGTGAGCTATGGCTACACCTTC
NA	TRBV24-1	NA	TRBJ2-3	CATSDWGEDTQYF	TGTGCCACCAGTGATTGGGGAGAAGATACGCAGTATTTT
NA	TRBV12-3/TRBV12-4	many	TRBJ2-1	CASRPTFGAGANNEQFF	TGTGCCAGCAGACCGACCTTTGGGGCGGGGGCAAACAATGAGCAGTTCTTC
NA	TRBV5-1	few	TRBJ2-5	CASSLHGETQYF	TGCGCCAGCAGCTTACATGGAGAGACCCAGTACTTC
NA	TRBV5-6	few	TRBJ1-1	CASSLDSEAFF	TGTGCCAGCAGCTTGGACAGTGAAGCTTTCTTT
NA	TRBV12-3/TRBV12-4	many	TRBJ2-1	CASRPLGYNEQFF	TGTGCCAGCAGGCCTTTGGGGTACAATGAGCAGTTCTTC
TRBD1	TRBV6-1	few	TRBJ2-3	CASSPPDRGLGDTQYF	TGTGCCAGCAGTCCACCGGACAGGGGGCTTGGAGATACGCAGTATTTT
NA	TRBV9	NA	TRBJ1-2	CASSGGGTDPYGYTF	TGTGCCAGCAGCGGAGGGGGGACGGACCCCTATGGCTACACCTTC
TRBD1	TRBV12-3/TRBV12-4	few	TRBJ2-1	CASSKGTGTVSSGNEQFF	TGTGCCAGCAGCAAGGGAACCGGGACAGTAAGTTCAGGCAATGAGCAGTTCTTC
NA	TRBV7-9	NA	TRBJ1-2	CASSFYSVANYGYTF	TGTGCCAGCAGCTTCTACAGTGTAGCTAACTATGGCTACACCTTC
NA	TRBV5-1	few	TRBJ2-7	CASSLKLEGSEQYF	TGCGCCAGCAGCTTGAAATTAGAAGGGAGCGAGCAGTACTTC
NA	TRBV4-1	few	TRBJ1-1	CASSLRGLSESNTEAFF	TGCGCCAGCAGCCTGCGGGGTCTATCAGAATCGAACACTGAAGCTTTCTTT
TRBD1	TRBV6-2/TRBV6-3	many	TRBJ1-1	CASSNYLGQINTEAFF	TGTGCCAGCAGCAACTACTTGGGACAGATAAACACTGAAGCTTTCTTT
TRBD1	TRBV4-1	NA	TRBJ2-1	CASSQEAGQGDEGEQFF	TGCGCCAGCAGCCAAGAGGCGGGACAGGGGGACGAGGGTGAGCAGTTCTTC
TRBD1	TRBV10-3	few	TRBJ1-2	CAISESMTGGNLNYGYTF	TGTGCCATCAGTGAGTCGATGACAGGGGGCAACCTCAACTATGGCTACACCTTC